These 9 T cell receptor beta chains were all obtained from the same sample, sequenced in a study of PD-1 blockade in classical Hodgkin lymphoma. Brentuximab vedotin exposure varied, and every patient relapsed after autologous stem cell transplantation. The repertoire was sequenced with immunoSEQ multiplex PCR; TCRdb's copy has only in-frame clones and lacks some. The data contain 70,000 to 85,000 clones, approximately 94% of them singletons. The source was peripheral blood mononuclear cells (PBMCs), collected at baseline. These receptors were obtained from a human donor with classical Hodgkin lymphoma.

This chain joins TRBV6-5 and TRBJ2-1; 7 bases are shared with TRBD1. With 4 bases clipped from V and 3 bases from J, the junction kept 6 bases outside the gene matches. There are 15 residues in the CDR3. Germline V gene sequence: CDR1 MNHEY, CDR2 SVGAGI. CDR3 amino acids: CASSFDRDHYNEQFF. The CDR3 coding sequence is TGTGCCAGCAGTTTTGACAGGGATCACTACAATGAGCAGTTCTTC.

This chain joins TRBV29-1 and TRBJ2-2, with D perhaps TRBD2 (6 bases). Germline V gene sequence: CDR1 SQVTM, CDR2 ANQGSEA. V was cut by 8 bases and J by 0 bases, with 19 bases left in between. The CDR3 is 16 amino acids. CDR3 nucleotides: TGCAGCACCCGCGGGGCTTCCGGGGCGAACACCGGGGAGCTGTTTTTT. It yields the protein CSTRGASGANTGELFF.

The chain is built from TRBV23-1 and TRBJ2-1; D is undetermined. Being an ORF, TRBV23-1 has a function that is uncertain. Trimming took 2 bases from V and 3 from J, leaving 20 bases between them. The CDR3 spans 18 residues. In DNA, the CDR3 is TGCGCCAGCAGTCAACCGCTTATTTTACAGTTACTCTACAATGAGCAGTTCTTC. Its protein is CASSQPLILQLLYNEQFF.

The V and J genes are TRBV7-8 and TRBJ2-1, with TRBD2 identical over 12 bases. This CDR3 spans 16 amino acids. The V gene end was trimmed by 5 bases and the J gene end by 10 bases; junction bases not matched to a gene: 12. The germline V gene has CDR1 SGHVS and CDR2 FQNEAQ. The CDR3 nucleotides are TGTGCCAGCAGCCGACAACGGACTAGCGGGATGGACGAGCAGTTCTTC. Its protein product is CASSRQRTSGMDEQFF.

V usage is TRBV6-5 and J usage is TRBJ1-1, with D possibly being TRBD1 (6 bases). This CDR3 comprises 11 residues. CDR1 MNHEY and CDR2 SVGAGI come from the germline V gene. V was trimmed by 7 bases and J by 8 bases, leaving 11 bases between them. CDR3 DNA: TGTGCCAGCAAGCTACAGGGAGAAGCTTTCTTT. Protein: CASKLQGEAFF.

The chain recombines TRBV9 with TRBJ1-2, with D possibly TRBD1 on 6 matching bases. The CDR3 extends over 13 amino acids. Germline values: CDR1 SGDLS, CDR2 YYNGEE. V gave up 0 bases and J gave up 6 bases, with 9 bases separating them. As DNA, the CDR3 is TGTGCCAGCAGCGTAGGTCAGGGGCATGGCTACACCTTC. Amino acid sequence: CASSVGQGHGYTF. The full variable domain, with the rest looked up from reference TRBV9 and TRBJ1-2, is DSGVTQTPKHLITATGQRVTLRCSPRSGDLSVYWYQQSLDQGLQFLIQYYNGEERAKGNILERFSAQQFPDLHSELNLSSLELGDSALYFCASSVGQGHGYTFGSGTRLTVV.

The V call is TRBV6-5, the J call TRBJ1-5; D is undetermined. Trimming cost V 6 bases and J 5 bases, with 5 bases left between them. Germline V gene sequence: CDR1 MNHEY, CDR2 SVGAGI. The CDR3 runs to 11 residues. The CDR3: CASRADQPQHF. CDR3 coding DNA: TGTGCCAGCAGAGCCGATCAGCCCCAGCATTTT.

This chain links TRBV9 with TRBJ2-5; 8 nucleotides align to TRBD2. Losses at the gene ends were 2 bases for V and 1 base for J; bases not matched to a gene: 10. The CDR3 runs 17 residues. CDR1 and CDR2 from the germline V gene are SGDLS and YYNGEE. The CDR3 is CASSVDSGGGPQETQYF. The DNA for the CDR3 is TGTGCCAGCAGCGTCGATTCTGGCGGGGGGCCCCAAGAGACCCAGTACTTC.

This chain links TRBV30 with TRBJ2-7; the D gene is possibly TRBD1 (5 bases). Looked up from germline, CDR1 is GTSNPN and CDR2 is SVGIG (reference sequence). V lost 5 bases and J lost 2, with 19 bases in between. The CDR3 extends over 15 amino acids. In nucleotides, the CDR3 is TGTGCCTGGGTGGGGCATAGCTCATCGGCCTACGAGCAGTACTTC. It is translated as CAWVGHSSSAYEQYF. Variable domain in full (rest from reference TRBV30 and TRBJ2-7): SQTIHQWPATLVQPVGSPLSLECTVEGTSNPNLYWYRQAAGRGLQLLFYSVGIGQISSEVPQNLSASRPQDRQFILSSKKLLLSDSGFYLCAWVGHSSSAYEQYFGPGTRLTVT.